The present entry profiles one T cell receptor beta chain with its context. This clonotype was seen ten or more times. Its antigen specificity is not known. Base quality data are lacking; no much larger clone is found one base away. Total RNA and DNA were co-extracted without cell sorting from around 20-30 mg of bulk tissue using the AllPrep DNA/RNA mini kit. Between November 2015 and 2016, several patients in China with histopathologically diagnosed primary liver carcinoma had surgical resection. Chronic HBV infection was present in the patients, and the patients were treatment-naive at sampling. Each tumor was sampled at five spatially separated regions: the superior, inferior, left-lateral and right-lateral poles and the tumor centre. Histology showed that every tumor sample contained more than 80% viable tumor cells. Each fresh piece of tumor and adjacent tissue was cut in two, with one half stored in RNAlater at -80 degrees C and the other half sent for histology.

Starting from roughly 500 ng total RNA, TCRbeta-specific cDNA was produced by reverse transcription with a constant-region primer and ProtoScript II reverse transcriptase. TCRbeta libraries were built with three nested multiplex PCR rounds, a slightly modified ARM-PCR procedure. The first two PCR rounds used multiplex TRBV1-TRBV30 forward primers with a Cbeta reverse primer, each for about 9 cycles. A final 25-cycle PCR with Deep VentR polymerase added sample barcodes and Illumina adapters. Before sequencing, amplicons between 200 and 500 bp were purified from gel using a QIAquick gel extraction kit. An Illumina HiSeq 2500 was used to sequence the TCRbeta amplicons with 250-bp paired-end reads. As for how the authors treated the data: Quality trimming of reads was performed with Trimmomatic v0.33, and paired reads were merged with FLASH v1.2.11 so that full CDR3 sequences could be recovered. MiGEC v1.2.1b assigned V, D and J germline segments to the rearranged TCRbeta sequences. Clonotype statistics, along with Shannon-Wiener diversity indices, were calculated using VDJtools v1.0.0. Except for diversity analysis, only the 250 most abundant clonotypes of each sample were used in subsequent analyses to reduce sampling bias. TCRdb reworked the public reads: Q25 trimming with fastp, MiXCR clone assembly, productive beta chains retained. Entries are consolidated by CDR3 protein sequence, retaining the most common genes and DNA. TCRdb's processing, not the authors' own work, is the source of the V and J calls. The table for this sample lists 100,000 to 150,000 distinct CDR3 sequences; about 68% of them were counted only once. Together, the top ten hold about a tenth of the sample.

The record originates from a study of tumor-infiltrating lymphocytes in primary liver carcinoma (dated by TCRdb to about 2017). For context, the study as a whole: Hepatocellular carcinoma (four) or combined HCC and intrahepatic cholangiocarcinoma (one) was present in the five patients, who were three men and two women aged 30 to 69 years. Samples yielded roughly 3.5 to 7.13 million productive TCRbeta reads; read depth did not differ significantly between tissue types. For each liver tumor, the study sampled five regions along with adjacent normal tissue and blood, and applied TCRbeta repertoire sequencing, expression microarrays and whole-exome sequencing. Reproducibility between technical replicate repertoires was high, with correlation coefficients above 0.98 and mean shared-clone rates roughly 0.87. To link TCRbeta repertoire diversity to the local molecular phenotype, the 20 to 30 tumor region samples were profiled with Agilent mRNA microarrays. A total of roughly 35 specimens from 5 patients, comprising approximately 25 tumor regions, 5 adjacent noncancerous liver tissues and 5 peripheral blood samples, were covered by TCRbeta repertoire sequencing. The five patients had tumors staged T1-T3 N0M0, with maximum diameters ranging from about 4 to 11 cm. General conclusions and limits of the study: Only the TCR beta chain was sequenced, so true repertoire diversity is likely underestimated because unpaired alpha chains were not captured. Only about 8-25% of top clones were found in all five regions of a tumor, suggesting spatial heterogeneity of tumor-infiltrating T cells. Consistent with antigen-driven expansion, pairs of tumor regions showed higher repertoire overlap (mean roughly 35%) than either tumor-adjacent pairs (approximately 17%) or tumor-blood pairs (around 15%). A significantly larger repertoire fraction was made up by the top 250 clones in tumors than in blood (p = 0.039). With just a few patients in the study, the authors point out that the findings should be validated in a larger study. Because the samples were bulk and unsorted, CD4+ and CD8+ T cell repertoires could not be compared.

From V the trimming removes 2 bases and from J it removes 7 bases, while the gene matches leave 8 bases of the junction unaccounted for. Taken from the germline V gene, the CDR1 and CDR2 loops are MNHEY and SVGEGT. Counted from cysteine to phenylalanine, this CDR3 has 15 amino acids. Only the CDR3 part of the read is kept: 45 bases, read in frame from the first base. The sequence joins TRBV6-2 or TRBV6-3 to TRBJ2-7; 10 junctional bases match TRBD2. This receptor was identified in a woman between 55 and 75 years old with primary liver carcinoma and hepatitis B virus infection. Sequencing input: liver tumor tissue from sampling region 1. The cell subset or site label for this specimen denotes: tumor region T1, superior pole. The encoded CDR3 is CASSYTASGSHEQYF. The sequenced DNA: TGTGCCAGCAGTTACACCGCTAGCGGGAGTCATGAGCAGTACTTC.